This paragraph covers one T cell receptor beta chain sequence. This sample is drawn from a study of blood T cell repertoires in COVID-19. Study details: COVID-19 samples, acute and convalescent, were from the United States, Italy and Spain.

The trim removed 2 bases at V and 0 bases at J, leaving 7 bases unmatched. CDR3 length equals 17 residues. Per the germline V gene, CDR1 is SGHKS and CDR2 is YYEKEE (reference sequence). As processed by the authors: Using reference gene primer amplification, nucleated cell counts were estimated. Clones were read by immunoSEQ multiplex PCR, and TCRdb kept only the in-frame ones, dropping some. V and J calls and clone size are as listed in that table; D and trimming were resolved from the DNA. The profile shows 200,000 to 250,000 clones, around 90% of them singletons. Specimen: PBMCs or T cells enriched from blood (not recorded which). The sequence derives from a man aged 25-40 years who had been exposed to COVID-19. This chain links TRBV5-5 with TRBJ1-1, with TRBD1 matching over 10 bases. The CDR3 loop is CASSFRDRGFMNTEAFF. CDR3 in DNA: TGTGCCAGCAGCTTCCGGGACAGGGGTTTTATGAACACTGAAGCTTTCTTT.